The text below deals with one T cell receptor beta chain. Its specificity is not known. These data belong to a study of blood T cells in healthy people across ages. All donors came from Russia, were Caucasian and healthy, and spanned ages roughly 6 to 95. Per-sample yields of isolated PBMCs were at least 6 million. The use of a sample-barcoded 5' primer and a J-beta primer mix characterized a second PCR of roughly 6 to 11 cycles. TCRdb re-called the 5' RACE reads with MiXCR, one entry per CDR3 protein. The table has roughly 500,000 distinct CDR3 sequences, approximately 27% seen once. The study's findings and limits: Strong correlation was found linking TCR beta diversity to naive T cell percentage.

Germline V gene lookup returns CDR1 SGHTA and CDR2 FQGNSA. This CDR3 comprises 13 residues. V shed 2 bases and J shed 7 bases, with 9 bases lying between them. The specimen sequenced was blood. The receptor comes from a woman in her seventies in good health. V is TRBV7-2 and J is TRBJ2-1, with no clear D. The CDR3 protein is CASSLSWRNEQFF. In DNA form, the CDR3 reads TGTGCCAGCAGCTTAAGTTGGCGGAATGAGCAGTTCTTC. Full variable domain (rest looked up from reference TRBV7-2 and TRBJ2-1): GAGVSQSPSNKVTEKGKDVELRCDPISGHTALYWYRQSLGQGLEFLIYFQGNSAPDKSGLPSDRFSAERTGGSVSTLTIQRTQQEDSAVYLCASSLSWRNEQFFGPGTRLTVL.